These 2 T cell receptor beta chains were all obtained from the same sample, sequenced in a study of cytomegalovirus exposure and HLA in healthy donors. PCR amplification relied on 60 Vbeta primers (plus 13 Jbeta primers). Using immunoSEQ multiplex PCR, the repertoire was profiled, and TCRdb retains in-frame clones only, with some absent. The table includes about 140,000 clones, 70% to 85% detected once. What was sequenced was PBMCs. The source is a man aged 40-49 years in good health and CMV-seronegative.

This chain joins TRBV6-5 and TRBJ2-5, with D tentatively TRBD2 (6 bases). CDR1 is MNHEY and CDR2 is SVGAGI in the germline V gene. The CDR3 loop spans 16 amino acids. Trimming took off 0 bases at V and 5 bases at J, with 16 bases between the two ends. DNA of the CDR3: TGTGCCAGCAGTTACTCGGAGGGATCCCCGTCGGAGACCCAGTACTTC. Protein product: CASSYSEGSPSETQYF.

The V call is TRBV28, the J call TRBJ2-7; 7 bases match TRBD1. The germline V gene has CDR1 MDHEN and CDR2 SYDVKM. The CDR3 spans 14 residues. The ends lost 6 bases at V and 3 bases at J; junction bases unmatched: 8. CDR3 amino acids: CASSPEGQNYEQYF. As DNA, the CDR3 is TGTGCCAGCAGCCCCGAGGGACAGAACTACGAGCAGTACTTC.